The present T cell receptor (beta chain) was sequenced within a study of cytomegalovirus exposure and HLA in healthy donors. Primers: 60 Vbeta forward and 13 Jbeta reverse. Produced via immunoSEQ multiplex PCR; TCRdb's table is partial and in-frame only. The data contain about 190,000 clones, about 90% of them singletons. This TCR was sampled from a boy under 10 years old in good health and CMV-seronegative. The sample taken for sequencing was PBMCs.

Here the CDR3 DNA reads TGTGCCAGCAGTTTCACTACAGGGTTGAACTATGGCTACACCTTC. It is translated as CASSFTTGLNYGYTF. The chain is built from TRBV5-4 and TRBJ1-2; maybe TRBD1 (6 bases). V was pared by 5 bases and J by 2 bases, with 16 bases between. The germline V gene has CDR1 SGHNT and CDR2 YYREEE (reference sequence). The CDR3 totals 15 residues.